A single T cell receptor (beta chain) is shown here with its context. Measured with immunoSEQ multiplex PCR; TCRdb has only the in-frame clones, and not every one. The sample has 2 million to 2.5 million clones, 90% to 95% seen once. The V gene's germline CDR1 is KGHSH and CDR2 LQKENI. The CDR3 is made up of 13 amino acids. Trimming left V 4 bases short and J 2 bases short, with 9 bases between. This sample was taken from a study of shared clonotypes between healthy human individuals. Study context: A few men and a couple of women, aged 18 to 49, were donors.

Division of CD4+ cells produced a CD45RA+ naive subset and a CD45RA-negative memory subset. This TCR was recovered from a man between 18 and 35 years old in good health. Some clones in this sample may be carry-over from other donors' samples. The specimen sequenced was naive CD4+ T cells from PBMCs. Indicated subset: CD45RA+ positively selected. The V call is TRBV18, the J call TRBJ2-7; D gene unclear. This CDR3 is CASSQASTYEQYF. The DNA of the CDR3 is TGTGCCAGCTCACAGGCCAGCACCTACGAGCAGTACTTC.